This TCR beta chain was documented in a study of cytomegalovirus exposure and HLA in healthy donors. PCR primers comprised 60 Vbeta and 13 Jbeta primers. This table comes from immunoSEQ multiplex PCR, and its TCRdb copy is limited to in-frame clones, with some not included. The sample lists 100,000 to 120,000 clones; around 85% were seen once. This clone was seen a few times. CDR1 is SGHTA, CDR2 FQGNSA, per germline. The CDR3 consists of 14 residues. V was clipped by 4 bases and J by 7 bases; unmatched bases: 8. This receptor was taken from a young man in good health and CMV-seropositive. The chain has TRBV7-2 and TRBJ1-2; 8 positions match TRBD1. The sample was PBMCs. The CDR3: CASSSWTGQRGYTF. As DNA, the CDR3 is TGTGCCAGCAGCTCCTGGACAGGGCAACGTGGCTACACCTTC.